The 16 T cell receptor beta chains below were found in one sample sequenced in a study of naive and memory T cell subsets. The beta constant-region primer was an equimolar mix of two oligonucleotides covering TRBC1 and TRBC2. TCRdb reprocessed the UMI-ligation and nested PCR reads with MiXCR, giving one entry per CDR3 protein. The sample has some 83,000 distinct CDR3 sequences, approximately 14% seen once. Sequencing was done on a sample of central memory CD4+ T cells from blood. Every receptor here comes from a human donor in good health.

This clonotype was detected a few times. This chain connects TRBV7-8 to TRBJ1-1; D is unresolved. V lost 1 base and J 0 bases, leaving 12 bases between the germline ends. The CDR3 has 16 amino acids. Germline CDR1 is SGHVS and CDR2 is FQNEAQ. CDR3 amino acids: CASSLDSLSMNTEAFF. The CDR3 nucleotides read TGTGCCAGCAGCTTAGACAGCCTTTCTATGAACACTGAAGCTTTCTTT.

This clonotype has just a few counts. The chain recombines TRBV6-2 or TRBV6-3 with TRBJ2-1; tentatively, D is TRBD2 (7 bases). V was trimmed by 2 bases and J by 15 bases, leaving 23 bases between them. Germline V gene lookup returns CDR1 MNHEY and CDR2 SVGEGT. The CDR3 has 15 amino acids. Here the CDR3 DNA reads TGTGCCAGCAGTTACCCCCGTTGGGGGGGCGTGAGGCTGTTCTTC. It codes for CASSYPRWGGVRLFF.

This chain links TRBV12-3 or TRBV12-4 with TRBJ1-3; D not certain. V lost 7 bases and J 3 bases, leaving 16 bases between the germline ends. The CDR3 is 15 residues long. DNA for the CDR3: TGTGCCAGCATCCACGGGGTCCCAGGTGGAAACACCATATATTTT. This translates into CASIHGVPGGNTIYF.

The V and J genes are TRBV11-3 and TRBJ2-7; 10 nucleotides match TRBD2. This CDR3 spans 16 amino acids. Germline V gene lookup returns CDR1 SGHNT and CDR2 YENEEA. V was clipped by 5 bases and J by 0 bases; unmatched bases: 7. Here the CDR3 DNA reads TGTGCCAGCAGCCCTACCGGGACTAGCGCCTCCTACGAGCAGTACTTC. This translates into CASSPTGTSASYEQYF.

This chain connects TRBV6-6 to TRBJ1-2; D not resolved. CDR3 length: 15 residues. The V gene's germline CDR1 is MNHNY and CDR2 SVGAGI (reference sequence). V lost 0 bases to trimming and J lost 8 bases, with 16 bases between them. The CDR3 spells CASSYSDSVASGYTF. The DNA for the CDR3 is TGTGCCAGCAGTTACTCGGATTCCGTAGCCAGCGGCTACACCTTC.

Only a few counts were recorded for this clonotype. The rearrangement links TRBV5-1 to TRBJ2-5; D gene uncertain. There are 14 residues in the CDR3. Per germline, CDR1 SGHRS and CDR2 YFSETQ. V was trimmed by 5 bases and J by 2 bases, leaving 13 bases between them. The CDR3, as DNA: TGCGCCAGCAGACTAACGGTTGCACAAGAGACCCAGTACTTC. Encoded protein: CASRLTVAQETQYF.

This clonotype occurred many times. V and J are TRBV5-4 and TRBJ1-1; the D gene is possibly TRBD1 (5 bases). The germline CDR1 and CDR2 sequences are SGHNT and YYREEE (reference sequence). CDR3 size: 13 residues. V was pared by 5 bases and J by 5 bases, with 13 bases between. The chain's CDR3 is CASSIAGLTEAFF. Here the CDR3 DNA reads TGTGCCAGCAGTATTGCAGGGCTTACTGAAGCTTTCTTT.

By sample fraction, this clonotype is medium-sized. The chain is built from TRBV7-2 and TRBJ2-3; 9 bases map to TRBD2. Looked up from germline, CDR1 is SGHTA and CDR2 is FQGNSA. The CDR3 runs 17 residues. V lost 2 bases and J lost 3; bases outside the gene matches: 9. The CDR3 DNA follows: TGTGCCAGCAGCTTAAAAGTAGTTACTAGCGGGACAGATACGCAGTATTTT. Translated: CASSLKVVTSGTDTQYF. The full variable domain, rest sourced from reference TRBV7-2 and TRBJ2-3, is GAGVSQSPSNKVTEKGKDVELRCDPISGHTALYWYRQSLGQGLEFLIYFQGNSAPDKSGLPSDRFSAERTGGSVSTLTIQRTQQEDSAVYLCASSLKVVTSGTDTQYFGPGTRLTVL.

Only a few counts were recorded for this clonotype. The chain has TRBV29-1 and TRBJ1-1, with TRBD1 matching 11 bases. Trimming removed 4 bases from V and 0 bases from J; junction bases left unmatched: 4. There are 15 residues in the CDR3. Germline loops: CDR1 SQVTM, CDR2 ANQGSEA. This CDR3 reads CSVAGTGGLNTEAFF. The CDR3 DNA is TGCAGCGTTGCCGGGACAGGGGGACTGAACACTGAAGCTTTCTTT. The entire variable domain, with the rest obtained from reference TRBV29-1 and TRBJ1-1, is as follows: SAVISQKPSRDICQRGTSLTIQCQVDSQVTMMFWYRQQPGQSLTLIATANQGSEATYESGFVIDKFPISRPNLTFSTLTVSNMSPEDSSIYLCSVAGTGGLNTEAFFGQGTRLTVV.

The CDR3 DNA sequence: TGTGCCAGCAGCCAAGGGGCCGAGCAGTACTTC. It encodes CASSQGAEQYF. The rearrangement links TRBV3-1 to TRBJ2-7; D is unclear. Germline CDR1 and CDR2: LGHDT and YNNKEL (reference sequence). CDR3 length equals 11 residues. V lost 1 base and J lost 6, with 4 bases in between.

CDR3: CASSPTGQPANTGELFF. The CDR3 nucleotides read TGTGCCAGCAGCCCTACCGGACAGCCGGCAAACACCGGGGAGCTGTTTTTT. The chain combines TRBV3-1 with TRBJ2-2; tentatively, D is TRBD1 (6 bases). This CDR3 has 17 residues. Germline V gives CDR1 LGHDT, CDR2 YNNKEL (reference sequence). Trimming removed 4 bases from V and 2 bases from J, with 17 bases in between.

This clonotype has a handful of counts. The CDR3 sequence is CASSLGQGIQYF. As DNA, the CDR3 is TGTGCCAGCAGCTTGGGACAAGGCATTCAGTACTTC. The chain is built from TRBV7-9 and TRBJ2-4; D is perhaps TRBD1 (6 bases). This CDR3 region has 12 residues. The germline V and J ends were trimmed by 3 bases and 9 bases, with 9 bases remaining between them. Germline loops: CDR1 SEHNR, CDR2 FQNEAQ (reference sequence).

The chain links TRBV12-3 or TRBV12-4 to TRBJ2-7; weak D call: TRBD2 (6 bases). This CDR3 spans 12 amino acids. V was clipped by 7 bases and J by 2 bases, with 9 bases between them. The CDR3 bases are TGTGCCAGCACGGGGGAAACCTACGAGCAGTACTTC. Protein sequence: CASTGETYEQYF.

This clonotype was seen a handful of times. The chain has TRBV11-2 and TRBJ2-4, with D hard to call. Trimming stripped 1 base from V and 1 base from J, with 14 bases between. The CDR3 is made up of 17 amino acids. Per germline, CDR1 SGHAT and CDR2 FQNNGV. The CDR3 reads CASSLVPGAQAKNIQYF. The DNA for the CDR3 is TGTGCCAGCAGCTTAGTGCCGGGCGCGCAGGCCAAAAACATTCAGTACTTC.

The V and J genes are TRBV5-4 and TRBJ1-1; D is unresolved. V was shortened by 0 bases and J by 6 bases, with 12 bases between the two germline ends. Looked up from germline, CDR1 is SGHNT and CDR2 is YYREEE (reference sequence). This CDR3 has 14 amino acids. CDR3 nucleotide sequence: TGTGCCAGCAGCTTGGAAAGGGTTCAGTCTGAAGCTTTCTTT. Its translation is CASSLERVQSEAFF.

The rearrangement joins TRBV20-1 to TRBJ2-1, with TRBD1 matching over 10 bases. J lost 8 bases, V lost 5 bases, and 9 bases had no gene match. The CDR3 loop spans 14 amino acids. Germline assignment: CDR1 DFQATT and CDR2 SNEGSKA (reference sequence). CDR3 nucleotide sequence: TGCAGTGCTTGGTTATTGACAGGGGGCGATGAGCAGTTCTTC. It encodes CSAWLLTGGDEQFF.